This TCR beta chain was obtained from a study of shared clonotypes between healthy human individuals. V was trimmed by 6 bases and J by 7 bases, leaving 9 bases between them. The CDR3 is 11 residues long. The germline gives CDR1 MDHEN, CDR2 SYDVKM. It was across several immunoSEQ plates that each subset's genomic DNA was evenly split. Authors' data handling: Junction-only sequences produced by ImmunoSEQ had no quality scores, so filtering differed. TCRdb's table, derived via immunoSEQ multiplex PCR, lists solely in-frame clones and lacks some. V, J and clone size were drawn from that table, and D and trimming were deduced from the DNA. Here the sample spans around 690,000 clones, about 92% being singletons. With CCR7-negative CD45RA+ TemRA cells, CD45RO+ cells were combined in CD8 memory.

The chain recombines TRBV28 with TRBJ2-5; D gene uncertain. The sequence was collected from a man between 18 and 29 years old in good health. Some clones in this sample may be carry-over from other donors' samples. Sequences were obtained from memory CD8+ T cells from PBMCs. Regarding subset: CD45RO+ cells pooled with CCR7-negative TemRA cells. The CDR3 coding sequence is TGTGCCAGCAGCCCCAAAGGGACCCAGTACTTC. It specifies CASSPKGTQYF.